Listed here is a single TCR beta chain. Its antigen is undetermined. At deep level, the assay was performed. Assay used: immunoSEQ multiplex PCR; TCRdb lists only in-frame clones, some missing. This table has about 2.4 million clones, approximately 94% appearing once. The data were taken from a study of shared clonotypes between healthy human individuals. Study-wide results and caveats: Naive CD4 clonotypes were shared across several donors at roughly 5.5%.

CDR3 size: 13 residues. Germline assignment: CDR1 PRHDT and CDR2 FYEKMQ (reference sequence). V lost 5 bases, J lost 4 bases, and 11 bases lay in between. What was sequenced was naive CD4+ T cells from PBMCs. The subset was: CD45RA+ positively selected. The origin of this receptor is a man between 18 and 35 years old in good health. Some clones in this sample may be carry-over from other donors' samples. The rearrangement links TRBV13 to TRBJ1-2; tentative D call: TRBD1 (6 bases). CDR3 sequence reads: CASSPQGLYGYTF. The CDR3 nucleotides read TGTGCCAGCAGCCCTCAGGGGCTCTATGGCTACACCTTC.